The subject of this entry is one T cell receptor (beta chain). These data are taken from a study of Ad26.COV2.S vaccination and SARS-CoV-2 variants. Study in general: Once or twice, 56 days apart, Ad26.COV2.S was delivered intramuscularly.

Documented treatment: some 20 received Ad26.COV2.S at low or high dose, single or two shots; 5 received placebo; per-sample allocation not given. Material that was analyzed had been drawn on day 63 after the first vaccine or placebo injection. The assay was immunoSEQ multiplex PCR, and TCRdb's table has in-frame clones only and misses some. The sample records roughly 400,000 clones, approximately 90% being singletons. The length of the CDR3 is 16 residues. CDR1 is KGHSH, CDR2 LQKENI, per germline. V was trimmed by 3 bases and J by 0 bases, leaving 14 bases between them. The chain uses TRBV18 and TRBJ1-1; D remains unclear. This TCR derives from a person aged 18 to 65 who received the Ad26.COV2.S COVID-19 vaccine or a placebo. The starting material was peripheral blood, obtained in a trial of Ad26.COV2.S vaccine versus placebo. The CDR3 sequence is CASSPNKAHMNTEAFF. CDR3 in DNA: TGTGCCAGCTCACCCAACAAAGCTCACATGAACACTGAAGCTTTCTTT.